These 11 T cell receptor beta chains were sequenced from one sample in a study of beta chain features in type 1 diabetes. General study findings and limits: Type 1 diabetes patients showed a moderate but significant shortening of TCRB CDR3s in all four CD4+ subsets.

These receptors lack a known antigen. All of the isolated RNA was reverse transcribed, so expressed TCRB transcripts were sequenced. Data came from immunoSEQ multiplex PCR; TCRdb stores just in-frame clones and leaves some out. This repertoire shows a few hundred thousand clones, 9.6% found once; its top ten account for about 0.6%. What was sequenced was central memory CD4+ T cells from blood. These receptor sequences come from a man aged 25-45 years with type 1 diabetes.

The chain is built from TRBV5-1 and TRBJ2-7; perhaps TRBD2 as D (6 bases). The CDR3 contains 14 residues. V shed 2 bases and J shed 1 base, with 10 bases lying between them. The germline V gene encodes CDR1 SGHRS and CDR2 YFSETQ. CDR3 amino acids: CASSLAGVSYEQYF. CDR3 coding DNA: TGCGCCAGCAGCTTAGCGGGTGTATCCTACGAGCAGTACTTC.

This chain connects TRBV12-5 to TRBJ2-3; D call uncertain. V gave up 5 bases and J gave up 3 bases, with 3 bases separating them. Germline V gives CDR1 LGHNT, CDR2 FRNRAP. The CDR3 extends over 11 amino acids. This CDR3 is CASGQTDTQYF. DNA of the CDR3: TGTGCTAGTGGTCAAACAGATACGCAGTATTTT.

V usage is TRBV7-8 and J usage is TRBJ2-7; D may be TRBD1 or TRBD2 (6 bases each). There are 14 residues in the CDR3. Germline-derived CDR1 and CDR2 are SGHVS and FQNEAQ. V was pared by 5 bases and J by 6 bases, with 17 bases between. CDR3 sequence (DNA): TGTGCCAGCAGCCCCCCGGGGGCGCGTCTCGAGCAGTACTTC. It codes for CASSPPGARLEQYF.

This clone was picked up one time. J is TRBJ2-1 and V is TRBV11-2; 9 bases fit TRBD2. V gave up 5 bases and J gave up 1 base; unmatched junction bases: 15. This CDR3 region has 19 residues. Germline CDR1 and CDR2: SGHAT and FQNNGV. In DNA, the CDR3 is TGTGCCAGCAGCGCCCGAGCAACCCGACTAGCGGATTCCTACAATGAGCAGTTCTTC. The encoded protein is CASSARATRLADSYNEQFF.

This clone was observed a few times. The chain is built from TRBV28 and TRBJ2-5; a possible D gene is TRBD1 (5 bases). The ends were cut back, 4 bases at V and 5 bases at J, with 8 bases in the middle. CDR1 and CDR2 (germline): MDHEN, SYDVKM. CDR3 length: 12 residues. The CDR3 DNA sequence: TGTGCCAGCAGTTCAGGGCTGGAGACCCAGTACTTC. Translation: CASSSGLETQYF.

This clone has more than one count but fewer than ten. The rearrangement joins TRBV29-1 to TRBJ2-4; a possible D gene is TRBD1 (6 bases). CDR3 length: 17 amino acids. Germline loops: CDR1 SQVTM, CDR2 ANQGSEA. Between the trimmed V and J ends, which lost 6 bases and 0 bases, there was a span of 21 bases. CDR3 sequence: CSVRGINRVLAKNIQYF. CDR3 DNA: TGCAGCGTGAGGGGCATCAACAGGGTACTAGCCAAAAACATTCAGTACTTC. The variable domain in full, completed from reference TRBV29-1 and TRBJ2-4, reads SAVISQKPSRDICQRGTSLTIQCQVDSQVTMMFWYRQQPGQSLTLIATANQGSEATYESGFVIDKFPISRPNLTFSTLTVSNMSPEDSSIYLCSVRGINRVLAKNIQYFGAGTRLSVL.

The chain is built from TRBV5-1 and TRBJ1-3; 8 positions match TRBD1. The CDR3 length is 14 residues. CDR1 is SGHRS, CDR2 YFSETQ, per germline. V lost 4 bases, J lost 7 bases, and 7 bases stayed unmatched. The CDR3 DNA follows: TGCGCCAGCAGCACCGGGACAGGAAGGAACACCATATATTTT. This encodes CASSTGTGRNTIYF.

This clone was counted a few times. V and J are TRBV15 and TRBJ2-2; the D gene is possibly TRBD2 (6 bases). CDR3 length: 14 amino acids. The V end lost 0 bases, the J end lost 6 bases, and 8 bases lay between the germline ends. Germline values: CDR1 LNHNV, CDR2 YYDKDF (reference sequence). The CDR3 protein is CATSRDRGSGELFF. In nucleotides, the CDR3 is TGTGCCACCAGCAGAGATCGGGGGTCCGGGGAGCTGTTTTTT.

This clone was seen only a few times. The junction and the germline gene differ at one end; a read error may be behind it. This chain joins TRBV27 and TRBJ2-7; no definite D call. The CDR3 has 9 amino acids. The V gene's germline CDR1 is MNHEY and CDR2 SMNVEV (reference sequence). The CDR3 loop is CASSLSPHF. CDR3 nucleotide sequence: TGTGCCAGCAGTTTATCCCCTCACTTC.

This clone was counted a few times. The CDR3 loop is CASSLYKIGYEQYF. DNA of the CDR3: TGTGCCAGCAGCCTCTATAAAATCGGCTACGAGCAGTACTTC. V and J are TRBV6-5 and TRBJ2-7; the D is unclear. The V and J ends lost 6 bases and 3 bases respectively, with 15 bases between them. Germline values: CDR1 MNHEY, CDR2 SVGAGI. This CDR3 contains 14 residues.

The V gene is TRBV2, the J gene TRBJ2-2; 13 nucleotides match TRBD2. V was pared by 3 bases and J by 3 bases, with 4 bases of the junction left unmatched. Germline V gene data show CDR1 as SNHLY and CDR2 as FYNNEI. This CDR3 comprises 17 residues. CDR3 sequence: CASSEGTSGKHTGELFF. Here the CDR3 DNA reads TGTGCCAGCAGTGAGGGGACTAGCGGGAAACACACCGGGGAGCTGTTTTTT.